These 17 T cell receptor beta chains originate from one sample sequenced in a study of T cell repertoires in cytomegalovirus infection. TCRdb processed the reads anew with MiXCR; each CDR3 protein has one entry. This repertoire shows more than 650,000 distinct CDR3 sequences, under 40% found once; its top ten account for 2.5% to 3.5%. Sequencing was performed on PBMCs. The receptors here all came from a human donor in good health (CMV status not recorded). Some clones in this sample may be carry-over from other donors' samples.

In its sample, this clonotype was seen many times. This sequence joins TRBV10-3 and TRBJ1-6; a possible D gene is TRBD1 (6 bases). This CDR3 is built from 15 residues. Trimming pared 0 bases from V and 14 bases from J, leaving 17 bases between. The germline gives CDR1 ENHRY, CDR2 SYGVKD. The CDR3 DNA reads as TGTGCCATCAGTGAGTCGGCTACAGGGACGGCGACCCTCCACTTT. It yields the protein CAISESATGTATLHF.

V gene TRBV10-3 combines with J gene TRBJ1-2; no clear D. Trimming took 0 bases from V and 6 from J, leaving 5 bases between them. The CDR3 totals 12 residues. CDR1 and CDR2 (germline): ENHRY, SYGVKD. The CDR3 reads CAISESIDGYTF. The CDR3 DNA reads as TGTGCCATCAGTGAGTCGATCGATGGCTACACCTTC.

The chain joins TRBV24-1 to TRBJ1-5; D remains unclear. Germline V CDR1 and CDR2: KGHDR, SFDVKD. The CDR3 is 13 amino acids. The V end was cut by 5 bases, the J end by 3 bases, with 7 bases between. The CDR3 bases are TGTGCCACCAGTGGTCTCCTCAATCAGCCCCAGCATTTT. Amino acid sequence: CATSGLLNQPQHF.

The V and J genes are TRBV20-1 and TRBJ2-5, with TRBD2 matching 9 bases. The CDR3 length is 17 residues. Germline CDR1 DFQATT, CDR2 SNEGSKA (reference sequence). V was clipped by 1 base and J by 5 bases; unmatched bases: 14. CDR3 bases: TGCAGTGCTAGAGCCACCGGGCGGGAGGGGGTTATGGAGACCCAGTACTTC. It translates to CSARATGREGVMETQYF.

Ten or more counts support this clonotype. The chain links TRBV6-1 to TRBJ2-3; 8 bases agree with TRBD2. The germline gives CDR1 MNHNS, CDR2 SASEGT. CDR3 length: 15 amino acids. The trim removed 0 bases at V and 4 bases at J, leaving 3 bases unmatched. The CDR3 DNA reads as TGTGCCAGCAGTGAAGCGACGGGAGGGGCAGATACGCAGTATTTT. It specifies CASSEATGGADTQYF.

The chain employs TRBV19 and TRBJ2-1; D possibly corresponds to TRBD1 (6 bases). The germline V gene encodes CDR1 LNHDA and CDR2 SQIVND (reference sequence). Trimming took off 5 bases at V and 6 bases at J, with 17 bases between the two ends. This CDR3 region has 15 residues. This CDR3 reads CASSDPDSKSNEQFF. CDR3 DNA: TGTGCCAGTAGTGACCCGGACAGCAAGAGCAATGAGCAGTTCTTC.

This chain's CDR3 is CASSQAGTGSTDTQYF. CDR3 nucleotide sequence: TGCGCCAGCAGCCAGGCCGGGACAGGGAGCACAGATACGCAGTATTTT. The chain couples TRBV4-1 to TRBJ2-3, with TRBD1 matching over 9 bases. CDR3 length: 16 residues. CDR1 MGHRA and CDR2 YSYEKL come from the germline V gene. Trimming cost V 3 bases and J 0 bases; bases outside gene matches: 4.

The chain is built from TRBV20-1 and TRBJ2-5; 8 bases align to TRBD2. V was pared by 5 bases and J by 5 bases, with 7 bases of the junction left unmatched. Germline lookup yields CDR1 DFQATT and CDR2 SNEGSKA (reference sequence). The CDR3 loop spans 13 amino acids. In DNA form, the CDR3 reads TGCAGTGCTCCCGCGGGAGGCGTCGAGACCCAGTACTTC. Translated, it gives CSAPAGGVETQYF.

As regards this clonotype: At one end the junction does not follow the germline gene, possibly because of a read error. The CDR3 DNA is TGTGACAGCAGTGGCTTCGTGGACAGGGGAGGTGGCACAGATACGCAGTATTTT. Translation gives CDSSGFVDRGGGTDTQYF. The gene calls are TRBV6-1 and TRBJ2-3; 9 bases are shared with TRBD1. Germline V lookup: CDR1 MNHNS, CDR2 SASEGT. CDR3 size: 18 residues.

Notes on this clonotype: The conserved phenylalanine or tryptophan is not found at the CDR3 terminus, so this likely reflects a read error. The V and J genes are TRBV7-6 and TRBJ2-2; D unclear. This CDR3 region has 14 residues. Deletions cut 3 bases from V and 3 bases from J, with 8 bases between. From germline, CDR1 is SGHVS and CDR2 FNYEAQ. The CDR3 region has the DNA TGTGCCAGCAGCTTGTTAGAGCACACCGGGGAGCTGTTTTGT. Its protein is CASSLLEHTGELFC.

The chain recombines TRBV20-1 with TRBJ2-3; 9 positions match TRBD2. The junction had 5 bases not matched to a gene; V was cut back by 4 bases and J by 0 bases. The germline V gene encodes CDR1 DFQATT and CDR2 SNEGSKA (reference sequence). This CDR3 is built from 15 residues. CDR3 protein: CSAKREAHSTDTQYF. As DNA, the CDR3 is TGCAGTGCTAAGCGGGAGGCACATAGCACAGATACGCAGTATTTT.

The chain uses TRBV28 and TRBJ2-1; no definite D call. This CDR3 region has 11 residues. In germline, CDR1 is MDHEN, CDR2 SYDVKM. V dropped 6 bases and J dropped 9 bases, with 9 bases sitting between them. This chain's CDR3 is CASSSPSEQFF. The CDR3, as DNA: TGTGCCAGCAGCTCACCTAGTGAGCAGTTCTTC.

This clonotype has only a few counts. The DNA is left out, because the CDR3 cannot be placed on it with certainty; the CDR3 is given as TCRdb lists it. Here the CDR3 reads CASILGSQETQYF. The J gene is TRBJ2-5, the V gene TRBV7-9. The germline CDR1 and CDR2 sequences are SEHNR and FQNEAQ (reference sequence). The CDR3 has 13 residues if both end residues are counted.

This clonotype was seen many times. This sequence joins TRBV20-1 and TRBJ2-3; D perhaps matches TRBD2 (6 bases). Germline values: CDR1 DFQATT, CDR2 SNEGSKA (reference sequence). V lost 3 bases to trimming and J lost 1 base, with 20 bases between them. The CDR3 runs to 17 residues. CDR3: CSASRGGGARGTDTQYF. Here the CDR3 DNA reads TGCAGTGCTAGTCGAGGTGGAGGGGCGCGGGGCACAGATACGCAGTATTTT.

V gene TRBV20-1 combines with J gene TRBJ2-4; 7 bases agree with TRBD2. Germline CDR1 DFQATT, CDR2 SNEGSKA (reference sequence). The CDR3 runs to 14 residues. The V gene end was trimmed by 5 bases and the J gene end by 3 bases; junction bases not matched to a gene: 7. In nucleotides, the CDR3 is TGCAGTGCTGCCGGACTAGATGACAAAAACATTCAGTACTTC. This translates into CSAAGLDDKNIQYF.

This chain joins TRBV6-2 or TRBV6-3 and TRBJ2-3; a weak D match, TRBD1 (6 bases). The CDR3 runs 17 residues. CDR1 MNHEY and CDR2 SVGEGT come from the germline V gene. V dropped 0 bases and J dropped 2 bases, with 15 bases sitting between them. The CDR3: CASSYSLGWTATDTQYF. CDR3 DNA: TGTGCCAGCAGTTACTCTCTCGGGTGGACAGCCACAGATACGCAGTATTTT.

The sample holds one count of this clonotype. The chain couples TRBV10-3 to TRBJ2-1; no clear D. Trimming took 2 bases from V and 10 from J, leaving 9 bases between them. CDR3 length equals 12 residues. Per the germline V gene, CDR1 is ENHRY and CDR2 is SYGVKD. CDR3: CAISEATSEQFF. The CDR3 coding sequence is TGTGCCATCAGTGAGGCAACTTCCGAGCAGTTCTTC.